One and the same sample provided the 23 T cell receptor beta chains below, sequenced in a study of cytotoxic CD8 clonotypes in ibrutinib-treated CLL (dated by TCRdb to the early 2020s). The library was produced with the immunoSEQ multiplex PCR assay. TCRdb holds this immuneACCESS table with in-frame rearrangements only. Some clones are missing; in checked studies, unresolved V genes explain under half, and the rest has no known cause. A total of about 140,000 clones appear in this sample, approximately 80% of them only once. In total, the top ten clones hold less than 30% of the sample. According to the study, the label for this sample's time point signals: 12 to 13 months on ibrutinib. The sequenced sample was PBMCs, obtained after 12 months of ibrutinib treatment. These TCRs come from a human donor with chronic lymphocytic leukemia.

The rearrangement links TRBV5-4 to TRBJ2-2, with D unresolved. This CDR3 comprises 12 residues. Germline-derived CDR1 and CDR2 are SGHNT and YYREEE (reference sequence). The V and J ends lost 5 bases and 6 bases respectively, with 8 bases between them. CDR3 in amino acids: CASSSPSGELFF. CDR3 coding DNA: TGTGCCAGCAGTTCGCCCTCCGGGGAGCTGTTTTTT.

The chain uses TRBV27 and TRBJ2-3; weak D call: TRBD2 (6 bases). The CDR3 is made up of 13 amino acids. Trimming removed 5 bases at V and 1 base at J, with 7 bases between. CDR1 and CDR2 (germline): MNHEY, SMNVEV (reference sequence). In nucleotides, the CDR3 is TGTGCCAGCAGTGTAGCGGGCACAGATACGCAGTATTTT. This codes for CASSVAGTDTQYF.

V is TRBV28 and J is TRBJ1-1, with TRBD1 as a possible D gene (6 bases). V was clipped by 1 base and J by 3 bases, with 18 bases between them. The germline gives CDR1 MDHEN, CDR2 SYDVKM. This CDR3 contains 17 residues. CDR3 region: CASSLLWNRDSDTEAFF. CDR3 coding DNA: TGTGCCAGCAGTTTATTATGGAACAGGGATTCGGACACTGAAGCTTTCTTT.

This chain joins TRBV30 and TRBJ2-2; D possibly corresponds to TRBD1 (5 bases). V lost 4 bases and J 7 bases, leaving 7 bases between the germline ends. Germline V gene sequence: CDR1 GTSNPN, CDR2 SVGIG (reference sequence). CDR3 length: 11 amino acids. The CDR3 is CAWNQGGELFF. Written as DNA, the CDR3 is TGTGCCTGGAACCAGGGCGGGGAGCTGTTTTTT.

The chain is built from TRBV28 and TRBJ1-2; D is unresolved. Germline CDR1 is MDHEN and CDR2 is SYDVKM. This CDR3 comprises 12 residues. Trimming shortened V by 5 bases and J by 8 bases, and 12 bases separated the two germline ends. The CDR3 DNA reads as TGTGCCAGCAGTACGCCGGCGGGAGGCTACACCTTC. Translating it yields CASSTPAGGYTF.

The CDR3 sequence is CASSSGQGRPQYF. The CDR3 DNA reads as TGCGCCAGCAGCTCGGGACAGGGGAGGCCCCAGTACTTC. The chain couples TRBV5-1 to TRBJ2-5; TRBD1 matches 10 bases. V lost 3 bases and J lost 9; bases outside the gene matches: 5. Germline CDR1 and CDR2: SGHRS and YFSETQ. The CDR3 consists of 13 residues.

The rearrangement links TRBV7-6 to TRBJ2-1; the D gene is possibly TRBD2 (6 bases). The CDR3 runs to 14 residues. Trimming shortened V by 5 bases and J by 7 bases, and 15 bases separated the two germline ends. Germline CDR1 reads SGHVS; CDR2 reads FNYEAQ. CDR3 nucleotides: TGTGCCAGCAGCCCACGACTAGAGTTTAATGAGCAGTTCTTC. As protein: CASSPRLEFNEQFF.

The V and J genes are TRBV6-5 and TRBJ1-1; TRBD1 might be the D (5 bases). This CDR3 spans 13 amino acids. Trimming pared 8 bases from V and 5 bases from J, leaving 15 bases between. Germline values: CDR1 MNHEY, CDR2 SVGAGI. Here the CDR3 reads CASSGGGRTEAFF. Written as DNA, the CDR3 is TGTGCCAGCTCTGGGGGGGGTAGGACTGAAGCTTTCTTT.

The chain combines TRBV5-1 with TRBJ2-3; TRBD2 aligns across 10 bases. The CDR3 totals 17 residues. Germline V gene lookup returns CDR1 SGHRS and CDR2 YFSETQ. The trim removed 2 bases at V and 0 bases at J, leaving 6 bases unmatched. DNA for the CDR3: TGCGCCAGCAGCTTAGCGGGGGGGAGCCTTAGCACAGATACGCAGTATTTT. This sequence encodes CASSLAGGSLSTDTQYF.

In its sample, this clone was seen once. The gene calls are TRBV2 and TRBJ1-1, with D maybe TRBD1 (6 bases). Germline loops: CDR1 SNHLY, CDR2 FYNNEI. The ends were cut back, 5 bases at V and 4 bases at J, with 14 bases in the middle. The CDR3 is 14 residues long. Written as DNA, the CDR3 is TGTGCCAGCAGTCCCACCCAGGGGCCCACTGAAGCTTTCTTT. Encoded protein: CASSPTQGPTEAFF. The variable domain in full, completed from reference TRBV2 and TRBJ1-1, reads EPEVTQTPSHQVTQMGQEVILRCVPISNHLYFYWYRQILGQKVEFLVSFYNNEISEKSEIFDDQFSVERPDGSNFTLKIRSTKLEDSAMYFCASSPTQGPTEAFFGQGTRLTVV.

The CDR3 spells CASSARGLGETQYF. As DNA, the CDR3 is TGTGCCAGCAGCGCCAGGGGTTTAGGGGAGACCCAGTACTTC. This sequence joins TRBV9 and TRBJ2-5, with D maybe TRBD1 (6 bases). The CDR3 is 14 amino acids. In germline, CDR1 is SGDLS, CDR2 YYNGEE. V was cut by 3 bases and J by 5 bases, with 14 bases left in between.

DNA for the CDR3: TGTGCCAGCAGCGCCGGACAGGGTTGGAGCTACACCTTC. Protein: CASSAGQGWSYTF. The chain has TRBV7-2 and TRBJ1-2, with 8 nucleotides matching TRBD1. The V and J ends lost 5 bases and 9 bases, in that order; junction bases with no gene match: 8. CDR1 SGHTA and CDR2 FQGNSA come from the germline V gene. The length of the CDR3 is 13 residues.

The chain links TRBV11-3 to TRBJ2-7, with TRBD1 matching over 7 bases. V dropped 4 bases and J dropped 0; count of bases not matched to a gene: 3. Germline V gene lookup returns CDR1 SGHNT and CDR2 YENEEA. The CDR3 is 14 residues long. CDR3 region: CASSSGGLSYEQYF. The CDR3 DNA sequence: TGTGCCAGCAGCTCAGGGGGTCTCTCCTACGAGCAGTACTTC. Full variable domain (outside the CDR3, taken from reference TRBV11-3 and TRBJ2-7): EAGVVQSPRYKIIEKKQPVAFWCNPISGHNTLYWYLQNLGQGPELLIRYENEEAVDDSQLPKDRFSAERLKGVDSTLKIQPAELGDSAVYLCASSSGGLSYEQYFGPGTRLTVT.

The chain's CDR3 is CASSEGTSGGTRGTGELFF. CDR3 nucleotide sequence: TGCGCCAGCAGCGAAGGTACTAGCGGGGGAACCCGTGGCACCGGGGAGCTGTTTTTT. This sequence joins TRBV5-1 and TRBJ2-2, with TRBD2 identical over 11 bases. Germline-derived CDR1 and CDR2 are SGHRS and YFSETQ. V trimming: 4 bases; J trimming: 4 bases; junction bases outside the gene matches: 15. The CDR3 is 19 amino acids.

J is TRBJ2-1 and V is TRBV7-3; 10 positions match TRBD2. Germline trimming cut 5 bases from V and 5 bases from J; bases unmatched to any gene: 12. Germline V CDR1 and CDR2: SGHTA, FQGTGA. The CDR3 runs to 17 residues. Written as DNA, the CDR3 is TGTGCCAGCAGCCCTAAAACCCTAGCGGGAGTTAACAATGAGCAGTTCTTC. The encoded protein is CASSPKTLAGVNNEQFF.

The chain recombines TRBV18 with TRBJ1-2, with 9 positions matching TRBD1. The CDR3 consists of 13 residues. The germline gives CDR1 KGHSH, CDR2 LQKENI. V shed 8 bases and J 8 bases; nucleotides not matched to a gene: 9. CDR3 protein: CASTGGADKGYTF. CDR3 nucleotides: TGTGCCAGCACAGGGGGCGCGGACAAAGGCTACACCTTC. The full variable domain, with the rest looked up from reference TRBV18 and TRBJ1-2, is NAGVMQNPRHLVRRRGQEARLRCSPMKGHSHVYWYRQLPEEGLKFMVYLQKENIIDESGMPKERFSAEFPKEGPSILRIQQVVRGDSAAYFCASTGGADKGYTFGSGTRLTVV.

The V gene is TRBV5-6, the J gene TRBJ1-2; D is unclear. V was trimmed by 4 bases and J by 1 base, leaving 14 bases between them. Germline assignment: CDR1 SGHDT and CDR2 YYEEEE. CDR3 length: 15 amino acids. The chain's CDR3 is CASSPVEGLNYGYTF. CDR3 bases: TGTGCCAGCAGCCCAGTAGAAGGGCTTAACTATGGCTACACCTTC.

This rearrangement joins TRBV28 to TRBJ1-1; possible D gene TRBD1, 5 bases. There are 14 residues in the CDR3. The V end was cut by 1 base, the J end by 3 bases, with 9 bases between. From germline, CDR1 is MDHEN and CDR2 SYDVKM. The CDR3 protein is CASSLYTGHTEAFF. CDR3 DNA: TGTGCCAGCAGTTTATACACAGGACACACTGAAGCTTTCTTT.

The rearrangement links TRBV5-1 to TRBJ1-4; D is perhaps TRBD1 (5 bases). V was trimmed by 0 bases and J by 8 bases, leaving 11 bases between them. The CDR3 spans 14 residues. Germline V lookup: CDR1 SGHRS, CDR2 YFSETQ. CDR3 amino acids: CASSLGREFEKLFF. CDR3 nucleotides: TGCGCCAGCAGCTTGGGCAGGGAGTTCGAAAAACTGTTTTTT.

This chain uses TRBV15 with TRBJ1-5, with D hard to call. Trimming removed 0 bases from V and 5 bases from J, with 5 bases in between. The CDR3 contains 13 residues. Germline CDR1 LNHNV, CDR2 YYDKDF (reference sequence). The CDR3 here is CATSRDQHQPQHF. CDR3 sequence (DNA): TGTGCCACCAGCAGAGATCAGCATCAGCCCCAGCATTTT.

V and J are TRBV5-1 and TRBJ2-1; D gene uncertain. Germline V CDR1 and CDR2: SGHRS, YFSETQ. This CDR3 has 12 amino acids. Between the trimmed V and J ends, which lost 1 base and 8 bases, there was a span of 7 bases. CDR3 DNA: TGCGCCAGCAGCTTGAATGTGGATGAGCAGTTCTTC. Protein sequence: CASSLNVDEQFF. Variable domain in full (rest from reference TRBV5-1 and TRBJ2-1): KAGVTQTPRYLIKTRGQQVTLSCSPISGHRSVSWYQQTPGQGLQFLFEYFSETQRNKGNFPGRFSGRQFSNSRSEMNVSTLELGDSALYLCASSLNVDEQFFGPGTRLTVL.

The V and J genes are TRBV10-3 and TRBJ1-4; D is possibly TRBD1 (6 bases). This CDR3 is 14 amino acids long. From germline, CDR1 is ENHRY and CDR2 SYGVKD. Deletions cut 5 bases from V and 7 bases from J, with 14 bases between. The DNA of the CDR3 is TGTGCCATCAGTCAAGGGGGGGGCGGTGAAAAACTGTTTTTT. This encodes CAISQGGGGEKLFF.

The gene calls are TRBV28 and TRBJ1-2, with D hard to call. In germline, CDR1 is MDHEN, CDR2 SYDVKM. V was pared by 6 bases and J by 5 bases, with 10 bases between. This CDR3 has 12 amino acids. For the CDR3, the DNA is TGTGCCAGCAGGGAAGTGGGATATGGCTACACCTTC. It translates to CASREVGYGYTF.